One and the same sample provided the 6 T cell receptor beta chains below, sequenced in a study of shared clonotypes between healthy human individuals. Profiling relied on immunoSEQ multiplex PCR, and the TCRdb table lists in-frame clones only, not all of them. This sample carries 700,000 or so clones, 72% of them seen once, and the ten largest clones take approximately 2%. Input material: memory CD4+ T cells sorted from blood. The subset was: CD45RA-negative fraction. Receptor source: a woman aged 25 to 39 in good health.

The CDR3 loop reads CASSMLQGVETNEKLFF. The CDR3 region has the DNA TGTGCCAGTAGTATGCTACAGGGAGTCGAAACTAATGAAAAACTGTTTTTT. The gene calls are TRBV19 and TRBJ1-4; D is possibly TRBD1 (6 bases). V was trimmed by 3 bases and J by 1 base, leaving 15 bases between them. The CDR3 has 17 residues. CDR1 is LNHDA and CDR2 is SQIVND in the germline V gene (reference sequence).

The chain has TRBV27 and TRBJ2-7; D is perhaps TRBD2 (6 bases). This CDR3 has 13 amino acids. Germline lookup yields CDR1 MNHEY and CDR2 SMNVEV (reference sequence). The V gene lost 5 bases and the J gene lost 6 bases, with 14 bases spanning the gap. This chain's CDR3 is CASSPRERGEQYF. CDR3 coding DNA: TGTGCCAGCAGTCCCCGGGAGAGGGGCGAGCAGTACTTC.

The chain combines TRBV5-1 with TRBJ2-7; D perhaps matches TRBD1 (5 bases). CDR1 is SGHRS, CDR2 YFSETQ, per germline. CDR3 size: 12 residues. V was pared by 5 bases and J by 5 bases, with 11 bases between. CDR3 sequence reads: CASRGRADEQYF. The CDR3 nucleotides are TGCGCCAGCAGAGGCAGGGCGGACGAGCAGTACTTC. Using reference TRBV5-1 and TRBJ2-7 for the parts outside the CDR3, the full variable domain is KAGVTQTPRYLIKTRGQQVTLSCSPISGHRSVSWYQQTPGQGLQFLFEYFSETQRNKGNFPGRFSGRQFSNSRSEMNVSTLELGDSALYLCASRGRADEQYFGPGTRLTVT.

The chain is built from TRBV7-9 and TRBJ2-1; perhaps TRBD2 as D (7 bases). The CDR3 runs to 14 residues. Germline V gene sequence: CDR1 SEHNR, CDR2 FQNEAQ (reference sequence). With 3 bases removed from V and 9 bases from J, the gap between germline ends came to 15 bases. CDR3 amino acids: CASSLGLPGVEQFF. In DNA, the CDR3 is TGTGCCAGCAGCTTGGGACTACCAGGGGTTGAGCAGTTCTTC.

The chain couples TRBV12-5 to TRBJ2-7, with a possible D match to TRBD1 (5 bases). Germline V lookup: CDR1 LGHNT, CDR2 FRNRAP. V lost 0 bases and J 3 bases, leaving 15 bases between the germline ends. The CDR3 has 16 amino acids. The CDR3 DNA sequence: TGTGCTAGTGGTTTGGTATTAGGTGACAGTGTCTACGAGCAGTACTTC. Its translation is CASGLVLGDSVYEQYF.

The CDR3 nucleotides are TGTGCCAGCAGTTTAGTACCGGGCAGTCCCTACGAGCAGTACTTC. Residues: CASSLVPGSPYEQYF. The chain couples TRBV27 to TRBJ2-7; D unclear. The V end was cut by 2 bases, the J end by 2 bases, with 13 bases between. The CDR3 spans 15 residues. The V gene's germline CDR1 is MNHEY and CDR2 SMNVEV (reference sequence).